This T cell receptor (beta chain) was documented in a study of blood T cell repertoires in COVID-19 (TCRdb year 2020). Turning to the overall study: Recovered participants in ImmuneRACE Cohort 3 were defined by two consecutive negative NP/OP PCR tests, clearance by a healthcare professional, or resolution of symptoms. The collaborator samples originated in the United States, Italy and Spain and spanned the acute and convalescent phases of COVID-19. The prospective study material was composed of cDNA or gDNA derived from T cells, B-cell-depleted T cells, or PBMCs. The dataset comprised deeply sampled blood TCRbeta repertoires from subjects exposed to, actively infected with, or recovered from COVID-19. A freely available public database, intended as a resource for researchers studying the immune response to SARS-CoV-2, is where the repertoires were released. Samples were obtained from the ongoing ImmuneRACE study (first 160 participants) and from over 1,000 subjects provided by 6 global collaborators. A de-identified subject ID, COVID-19 status, age in years and sex were almost always included in the sample metadata. HLA class I and class II types, where available, came from metadata supplied by the sample provider rather than from assay-based typing.

This clone was seen only once. The antigen it recognizes is unknown. No quality values exist for individual bases; no much larger clone is one base distant. The V end gives up 2 bases and the J end 2 bases, leaving 0 bases in the junction not matched to a gene. From the cysteine up to the phenylalanine, the CDR3 has a length of 14 residues. The read is trimmed to its CDR3 DNA, 42 bases read in frame from base 1. Via the germline V gene (reference sequence), CDR1 is MNHEY and CDR2 SMNVEV. The paper as a whole reports these results and caveats: The quantity of clinical and demographic metadata differed by source and by participant and was supplied without curation.

TCRbeta CDR3 regions were amplified from genomic DNA by means of the immunoSEQ Assay, a bias-controlled multiplex PCR. In the authors' own workflow: The number of nucleated cells in each sample was estimated by amplification of reference gene primers within the assay. Sequence reads were collapsed and filtered to measure the absolute abundance of every unique TCRbeta CDR3 rearrangement. Productive Simpson clonality was computed per sample as the square root of Simpson's diversity index over productive rearrangements. The table comes from immuneACCESS by way of TCRdb, which keeps in-frame sequences with V and J called. Part of the clones is missing from these tables; in studies checked, under half for an unresolved V gene and the rest for unknown reasons. For V, J and clone size, that table is used; D and trimming come from the DNA. The sample table records 350,000 to 400,000 clones; approximately 89% of these occur just once. The ten largest clones take up roughly 2% of the sample.

Participants in the prospective study were enrolled through a virtual design, were aged roughly 18 to 90 years, and lived in roughly 24 United States geographic areas. Cohort assignment in the prospective study relied on participant-reported clinical history from a screening survey and a study questionnaire. In the prospective study, whole blood, serum and a nasopharyngeal or oropharyngeal swab were collected from each participant by mobile phlebotomists. Prospective study participants could optionally give additional blood draws and questionnaires over a roughly two-month period. Before DNA extraction, prospective study blood samples were shipped either frozen or at room temperature.

This clonotype was sampled from a man in his forties in a cohort exposed to, infected with or recovered from COVID-19 (not recorded which). The sequencing input was PBMCs or T cells enriched from blood (not recorded which). The V and J segments used are TRBV27 and TRBJ2-1; 7 central nucleotides agree with TRBD2. In nucleotide form, the sequence is TGTGCCAGCAGTTTAGCGGGAGCCTACAATGAGCAGTTCTTC. It is translated as CASSLAGAYNEQFF.